These 18 T cell receptor beta chains came from one sample sequenced in a study of T cells in Graves' hyperthyroidism and ophthalmopathy. Amplified regions were TCR beta CDR3 sequences from RNA transcripts. First-round RT-PCR with HTBI primers amplified the TCR CDR3 region. TCRdb recomputed calls from the multiplex PCR reads with MiXCR, one row per CDR3 protein. The repertoire includes hundreds of thousands of distinct CDR3 sequences, over 35% of them detected once, and 8.9% sits in the top ten. The sequencing input was blood. The receptor set was obtained from a man younger than 30 with Graves' hyperthyroidism.

This clonotype has ten or more counts. The chain joins TRBV2 to TRBJ1-6; possibly TRBD1 for D (5 bases). CDR1 and CDR2 from the germline V gene are SNHLY and FYNNEI. The CDR3 extends over 15 amino acids. V dropped 5 bases and J dropped 13 bases, with 21 bases sitting between them. In nucleotides, the CDR3 is TGTGCCAGCAGTAGAAAAGGGGACGGATCAGTTCCCCTCCACTTT. Protein sequence: CASSRKGDGSVPLHF.

This clonotype came up many times. V gene TRBV7-9 combines with J gene TRBJ2-2; D uncertain. V lost 3 bases and J lost 1, with 6 bases in between. Germline values: CDR1 SEHNR, CDR2 FQNEAQ (reference sequence). The CDR3 has 14 residues. CDR3 residues: CASSFDQNTGELFF. The CDR3 region has the DNA TGTGCCAGCAGCTTCGACCAGAACACCGGGGAGCTGTTTTTT.

Regarding this clonotype: A much larger clone lies a single base off, so this may be a read error. The CDR3 DNA is TGTGCCAGCAGGAAGACAGGGAACACTGAAGCTTTCTTT. Translation gives CASRKTGNTEAFF. V gene TRBV6-5 combines with J gene TRBJ1-1; TRBD1 is a possible D gene (6 bases). Germline CDR1 and CDR2: MNHEY and SVGAGI. Trimming removed 6 bases at V and 1 base at J, with 9 bases between. The CDR3 has 13 residues.

This clonotype was seen repeatedly, ten times or more. DNA for the CDR3: TGCAGCGTTGCGGGGGTGGGGGGCGATCAGCCCCAGCATTTT. Translating it yields CSVAGVGGDQPQHF. The chain joins TRBV29-1 to TRBJ1-5; D is perhaps TRBD1 (6 bases). The germline gives CDR1 SQVTM, CDR2 ANQGSEA. V lost 4 bases and J lost 5, with 15 bases in between. This CDR3 has 14 residues.

The chain uses TRBV9 and TRBJ1-1; D remains ambiguous. CDR3 size: 14 residues. V was pared by 1 base and J by 3 bases, with 10 bases between. Germline CDR1 SGDLS, CDR2 YYNGEE. The chain's CDR3 is CASSVTDWDTEAFF. The CDR3 bases are TGTGCCAGCAGCGTAACGGATTGGGACACTGAAGCTTTCTTT.

The V gene is TRBV6-1, the J gene TRBJ2-5, with 8 bases aligning to TRBD1. Looked up from germline, CDR1 is MNHNS and CDR2 is SASEGT. The CDR3 contains 14 residues. V gave up 5 bases and J gave up 6 bases; unmatched junction bases: 8. The CDR3 DNA is TGTGCCAGCAGTTCCGGACAGGGAGGCAAGACCCAGTACTTC. Residues: CASSSGQGGKTQYF.

This clonotype was seen a handful of times. V gene TRBV9 combines with J gene TRBJ1-3; 9 bases are a match to TRBD1. The germline V gene encodes CDR1 SGDLS and CDR2 YYNGEE. With 5 bases clipped from V and 2 bases from J, the junction kept 5 bases outside the gene matches. This CDR3 region has 15 residues. The CDR3 here is CASSYRQGAGNTIYF. In DNA form, the CDR3 reads TGTGCCAGCAGTTACAGACAGGGGGCTGGAAACACCATATATTTT.

This clonotype was recorded at least ten times. This rearrangement joins TRBV10-3 to TRBJ2-2; D is ambiguous. This CDR3 comprises 12 residues. Trimming cost V 6 bases and J 6 bases, with 8 bases left between them. Per germline, CDR1 ENHRY and CDR2 SYGVKD. The DNA for the CDR3 is TGTGCCATCAGGATAGGGTCCGGGGAGCTGTTTTTT. This translates into CAIRIGSGELFF.

The V and J genes are TRBV10-3 and TRBJ2-3; D may be TRBD2 (5 bases). From germline, CDR1 is ENHRY and CDR2 SYGVKD. The CDR3 covers 20 residues. Trimming shortened V by 0 bases and J by 4 bases, and 26 bases separated the two germline ends. The CDR3 sequence: CAISESRPLILGAVSDTQYF. The CDR3 coding sequence is TGTGCCATCAGTGAGTCGAGACCCTTGATCTTGGGAGCGGTTTCAGATACGCAGTATTTT.

The chain couples TRBV7-3 to TRBJ1-1; D gene ambiguous. The germline V gene has CDR1 SGHTA and CDR2 FQGTGA. The CDR3 consists of 14 residues. V was clipped by 3 bases and J by 6 bases, with 14 bases between them. The CDR3 protein is CASSLSGQVSEAFF. The CDR3 region has the DNA TGTGCCAGCAGCTTGAGTGGGCAAGTTTCTGAAGCTTTCTTT.

This sequence joins TRBV6-1 and TRBJ2-7; TRBD1 agrees at 8 bases. The CDR3 is 16 residues long. V shed 5 bases and J 0 bases; nucleotides not matched to a gene: 9. Germline V CDR1 and CDR2: MNHNS, SASEGT. The CDR3 bases are TGTGCCAGCAGTCCATCAGGGGGCTCGAGCTCCTACGAGCAGTACTTC. It translates to CASSPSGGSSSYEQYF.

At least ten counts were recorded for this clonotype. This chain connects TRBV10-3 to TRBJ1-1; a weak D match, TRBD1 (5 bases). The CDR3 is 16 amino acids. The V and J ends lost 3 bases and 4 bases respectively, with 18 bases between them. Germline values: CDR1 ENHRY, CDR2 SYGVKD. CDR3 region: CAISDPARIGGTEAFF. The CDR3 coding sequence is TGTGCCATCAGTGACCCGGCCCGAATCGGGGGCACTGAAGCTTTCTTT.

This chain joins TRBV7-2 and TRBJ2-5, with 7 bases identical to TRBD1. V lost 3 bases and J lost 10; bases outside the gene matches: 5. The germline gives CDR1 SGHTA, CDR2 FQGNSA. The CDR3 loop spans 12 amino acids. CDR3 sequence (DNA): TGTGCCAGCAGCTTGTACGGGACAGTCCAGTACTTC. Translating it yields CASSLYGTVQYF.

As to this clonotype: The junction differs from germline at one of its ends, possibly a read error. The V gene is TRBV20-1, the J gene TRBJ1-1; D uncertain. This CDR3 region has 13 residues. Germline CDR1 is DFQATT and CDR2 is SNEGSKA (reference sequence). The CDR3 sequence: CSTRAVMVAEAFF. CDR3 nucleotide sequence: TGCAGTACTAGAGCGGTAATGGTGGCTGAAGCTTTCTTT.

This chain joins TRBV29-1 and TRBJ2-3; D gene ambiguous. CDR1 is SQVTM and CDR2 is ANQGSEA in the germline V gene. The V end was cut by 6 bases, the J end by 1 base, with 11 bases between. The CDR3 consists of 13 residues. The CDR3 sequence is CSVDHSGTDTQYF. CDR3 in DNA: TGCAGCGTGGACCACTCGGGCACAGATACGCAGTATTTT.

The chain carries TRBV5-5 and TRBJ2-1, with D unclear. Deletions cut 2 bases from V and 7 bases from J, with 4 bases between. CDR1 SGHKS and CDR2 YYEKEE come from the germline V gene (reference sequence). This CDR3 is built from 11 residues. The CDR3 DNA reads TGTGCCAGCAGCTTCCAGAATGAGCAGTTCTTC. Translating gives CASSFQNEQFF.

This clonotype has a count of ten or more. This chain links TRBV2 with TRBJ2-5; 9 bases agree with TRBD1. The CDR3 consists of 17 residues. Trimming removed 6 bases from V and 5 bases from J; junction bases left unmatched: 16. CDR1 and CDR2 (germline): SNHLY, FYNNEI. The CDR3 sequence: CASREHRGDRDLETQYF. The CDR3 DNA is TGTGCCAGCAGGGAACACCGGGGGGACAGGGATCTCGAGACCCAGTACTTC.

The CDR3: CASRPTLAGRSYNSPLHF. The CDR3 DNA is TGTGCCAGCCGACCTACCCTGGCAGGGCGCTCCTATAATTCACCCCTCCACTTT. V and J are TRBV6-5 and TRBJ1-6, with D tentatively TRBD1 (5 bases). The CDR3 length is 18 residues. CDR1 is MNHEY and CDR2 is SVGAGI in the germline V gene. V was shortened by 8 bases and J by 0 bases, with 20 bases between the two germline ends.